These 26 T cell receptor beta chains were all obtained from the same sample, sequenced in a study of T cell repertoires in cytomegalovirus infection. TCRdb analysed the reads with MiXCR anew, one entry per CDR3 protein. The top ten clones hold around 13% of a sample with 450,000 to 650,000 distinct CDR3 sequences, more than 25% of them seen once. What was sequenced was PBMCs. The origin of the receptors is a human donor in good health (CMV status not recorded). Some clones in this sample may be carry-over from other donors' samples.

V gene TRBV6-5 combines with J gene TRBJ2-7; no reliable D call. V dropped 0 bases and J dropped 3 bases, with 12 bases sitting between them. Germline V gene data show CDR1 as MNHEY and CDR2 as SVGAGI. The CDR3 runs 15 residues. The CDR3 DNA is TGTGCCAGCAGTTACTCACTAAACAGACTCTACGAGCAGTACTTC. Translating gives CASSYSLNRLYEQYF.

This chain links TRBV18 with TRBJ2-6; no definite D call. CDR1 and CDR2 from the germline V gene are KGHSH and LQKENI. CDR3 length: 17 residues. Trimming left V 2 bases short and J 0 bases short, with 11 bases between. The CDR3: CASSPGVPSSGANVLTF. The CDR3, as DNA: TGTGCCAGCTCACCAGGGGTACCCAGCTCTGGGGCCAACGTCCTGACTTTC.

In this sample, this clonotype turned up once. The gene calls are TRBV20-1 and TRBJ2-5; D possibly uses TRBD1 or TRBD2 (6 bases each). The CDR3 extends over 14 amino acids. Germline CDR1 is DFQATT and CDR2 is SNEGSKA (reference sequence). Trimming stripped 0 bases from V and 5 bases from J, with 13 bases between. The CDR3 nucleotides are TGCAGTGCTAGAGATGTTCGGGGGCAGGAGACCCAGTACTTC. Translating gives CSARDVRGQETQYF.

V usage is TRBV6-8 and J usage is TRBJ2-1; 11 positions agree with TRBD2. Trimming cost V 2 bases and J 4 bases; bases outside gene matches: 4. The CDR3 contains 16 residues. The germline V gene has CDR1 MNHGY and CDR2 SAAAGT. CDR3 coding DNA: TGTGCCAGCAGTTACCCGGGACTAGCGGATTACAATGAGCAGTTCTTC. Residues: CASSYPGLADYNEQFF.

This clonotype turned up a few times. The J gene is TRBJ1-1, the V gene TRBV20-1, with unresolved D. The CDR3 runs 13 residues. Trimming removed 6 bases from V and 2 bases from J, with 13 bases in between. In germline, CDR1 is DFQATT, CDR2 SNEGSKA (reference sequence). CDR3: CSASRKRNTEAFF. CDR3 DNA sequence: TGCAGTGCCTCGCGGAAGAGAAACACTGAAGCTTTCTTT.

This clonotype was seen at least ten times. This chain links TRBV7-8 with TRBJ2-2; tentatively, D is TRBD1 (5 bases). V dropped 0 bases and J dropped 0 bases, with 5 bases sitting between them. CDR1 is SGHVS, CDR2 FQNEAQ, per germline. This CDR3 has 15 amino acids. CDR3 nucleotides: TGTGCCAGCAGCTTAGCCAGGGCGAACACCGGGGAGCTGTTTTTT. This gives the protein CASSLARANTGELFF.

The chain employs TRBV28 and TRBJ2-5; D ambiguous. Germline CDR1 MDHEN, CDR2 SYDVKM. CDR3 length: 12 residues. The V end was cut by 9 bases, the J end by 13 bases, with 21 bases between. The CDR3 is CARSPPVALVYF. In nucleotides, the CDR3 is TGTGCCAGAAGTCCACCCGTAGCCCTCGTGTACTTC. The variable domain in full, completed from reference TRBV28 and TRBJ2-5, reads DVKVTQSSRYLVKRTGEKVFLECVQDMDHENMFWYRQDPGLGLRLIYFSYDVKMKEKGDIPEGYSVSREKKERFSLILESASTNQTSMYLCARSPPVALVYFGPGTRLLVL.

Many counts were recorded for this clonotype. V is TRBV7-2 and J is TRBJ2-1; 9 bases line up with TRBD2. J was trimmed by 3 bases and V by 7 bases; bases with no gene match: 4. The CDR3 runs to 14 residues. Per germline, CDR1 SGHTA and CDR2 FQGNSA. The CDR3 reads CASTLAGSYNEQFF. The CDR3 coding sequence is TGTGCCAGCACGCTAGCGGGAAGCTACAATGAGCAGTTCTTC.

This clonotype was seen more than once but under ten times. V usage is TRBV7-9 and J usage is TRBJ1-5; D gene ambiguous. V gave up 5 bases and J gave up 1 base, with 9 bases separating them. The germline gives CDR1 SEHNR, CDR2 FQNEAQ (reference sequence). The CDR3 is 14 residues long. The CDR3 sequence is CASSPAVSNQPQHF. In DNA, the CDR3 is TGTGCCAGCAGCCCGGCCGTAAGCAATCAGCCCCAGCATTTT.

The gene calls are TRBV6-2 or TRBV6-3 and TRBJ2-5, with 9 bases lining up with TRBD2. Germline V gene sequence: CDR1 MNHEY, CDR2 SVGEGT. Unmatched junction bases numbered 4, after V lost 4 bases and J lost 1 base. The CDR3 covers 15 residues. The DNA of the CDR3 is TGTGCCAGCAGTTCGACTAGCGGTGGCCAAGAGACCCAGTACTTC. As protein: CASSSTSGGQETQYF.

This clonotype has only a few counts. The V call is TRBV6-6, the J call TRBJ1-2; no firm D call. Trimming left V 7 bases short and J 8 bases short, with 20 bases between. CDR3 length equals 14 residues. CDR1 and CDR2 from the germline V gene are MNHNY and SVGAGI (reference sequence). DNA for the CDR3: TGTGCCAGCAATCCGGCCTTCTCCCACCGGGGCTACACCTTC. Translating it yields CASNPAFSHRGYTF.

The CDR3 here is CASSPFLGNTEAFF. Here the CDR3 DNA reads TGTGCCAGCAGCCCGTTTCTGGGGAACACTGAAGCTTTCTTT. The chain uses TRBV11-1 and TRBJ1-1; D not certain. V gave up 5 bases and J gave up 1 base, with 11 bases separating them. The CDR3 spans 14 residues. Per the germline V gene, CDR1 is SGHAT and CDR2 is FQDESV (reference sequence).

The CDR3 bases are TGTGCCAGCAGCTTAGGGCTAGCGTCAGCCGGGGAGCTGTTTTTT. This encodes CASSLGLASAGELFF. This chain connects TRBV11-2 to TRBJ2-2; maybe TRBD2 (6 bases). Germline-derived CDR1 and CDR2 are SGHAT and FQNNGV. The V end lost 1 base, the J end lost 6 bases, and 12 bases lay between the germline ends. The CDR3 has 15 amino acids.

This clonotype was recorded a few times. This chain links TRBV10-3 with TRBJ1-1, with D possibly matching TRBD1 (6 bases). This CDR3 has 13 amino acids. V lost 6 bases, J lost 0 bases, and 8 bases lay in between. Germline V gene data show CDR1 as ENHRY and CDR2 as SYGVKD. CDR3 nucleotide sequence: TGTGCCATCAGGACAGGAGTGAACACTGAAGCTTTCTTT. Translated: CAIRTGVNTEAFF.

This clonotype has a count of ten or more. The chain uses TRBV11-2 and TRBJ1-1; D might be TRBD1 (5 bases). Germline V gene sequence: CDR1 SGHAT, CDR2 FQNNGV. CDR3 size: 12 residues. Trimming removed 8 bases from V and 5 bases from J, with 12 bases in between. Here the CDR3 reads CASESGGTEAFF. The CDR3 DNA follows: TGTGCCAGCGAATCCGGGGGAACTGAAGCTTTCTTT.

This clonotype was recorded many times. This CDR3 is CASGRTGSYEQYF. DNA of the CDR3: TGTGCCAGCGGACGGACGGGCTCCTACGAGCAGTACTTC. V usage is TRBV11-1 and J usage is TRBJ2-7; no firm D call. The CDR3 is 13 residues long. Trimming cost V 8 bases and J 0 bases, with 11 bases left between them. The germline V gene encodes CDR1 SGHAT and CDR2 FQDESV (reference sequence).

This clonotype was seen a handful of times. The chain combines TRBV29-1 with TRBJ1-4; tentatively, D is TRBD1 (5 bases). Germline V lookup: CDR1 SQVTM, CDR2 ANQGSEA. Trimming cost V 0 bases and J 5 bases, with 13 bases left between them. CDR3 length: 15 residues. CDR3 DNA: TGCAGCGTTGAAGAAGGGTTTGGGGCGAATGAAAAACTGTTTTTT. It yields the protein CSVEEGFGANEKLFF.

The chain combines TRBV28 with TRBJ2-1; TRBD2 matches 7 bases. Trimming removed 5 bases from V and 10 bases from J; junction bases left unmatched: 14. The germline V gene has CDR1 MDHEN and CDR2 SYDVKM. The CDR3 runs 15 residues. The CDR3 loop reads CASSPGGAGVREQFF. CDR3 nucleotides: TGTGCCAGCAGTCCCGGAGGGGCGGGAGTGAGGGAGCAGTTCTTC.

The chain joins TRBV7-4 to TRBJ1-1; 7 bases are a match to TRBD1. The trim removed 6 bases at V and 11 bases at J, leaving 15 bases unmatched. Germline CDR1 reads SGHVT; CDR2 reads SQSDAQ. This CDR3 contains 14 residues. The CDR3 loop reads CASRQSTGVLRAFF. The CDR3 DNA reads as TGTGCCAGCAGGCAGTCAACAGGGGTTTTGAGGGCTTTCTTT. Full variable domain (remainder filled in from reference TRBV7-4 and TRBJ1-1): GAGVSQSPRYKVAKRGRDVALRCDSISGHVTLYWYRQTLGQGSEVLTYSQSDAQRDKSGRPSGRFSAERPERSVSTLKIQRTEQGDSAVYLCASRQSTGVLRAFFGQGTRLTVV.

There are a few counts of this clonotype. Here the CDR3 reads CASISSGGDTGELFF. In nucleotides, the CDR3 is TGTGCCAGCATTTCCAGTGGGGGAGACACCGGGGAGCTGTTTTTT. The chain carries TRBV6-2 or TRBV6-3 and TRBJ2-2; D is possibly TRBD1 or TRBD2 (5 bases each). The ends were cut back, 7 bases at V and 3 bases at J, with 15 bases in the middle. The CDR3 spans 15 residues. CDR1 is MNHEY, CDR2 SVGEGT, per germline.

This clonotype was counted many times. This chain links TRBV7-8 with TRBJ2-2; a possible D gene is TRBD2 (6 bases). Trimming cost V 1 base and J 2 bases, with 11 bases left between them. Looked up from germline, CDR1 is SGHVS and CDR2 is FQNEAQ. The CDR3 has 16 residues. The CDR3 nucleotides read TGTGCCAGCAGCTTAGGAAGGCGGGAAAACACCGGGGAGCTGTTTTTT. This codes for CASSLGRRENTGELFF.

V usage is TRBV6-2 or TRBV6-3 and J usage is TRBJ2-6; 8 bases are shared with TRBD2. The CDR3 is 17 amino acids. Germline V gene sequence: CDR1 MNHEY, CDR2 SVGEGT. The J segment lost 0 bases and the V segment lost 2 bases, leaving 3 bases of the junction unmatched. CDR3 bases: TGTGCCAGCAGTTACGCGGGAGGTTCCTCTGGGGCCAACGTCCTGACTTTC. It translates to CASSYAGGSSGANVLTF.

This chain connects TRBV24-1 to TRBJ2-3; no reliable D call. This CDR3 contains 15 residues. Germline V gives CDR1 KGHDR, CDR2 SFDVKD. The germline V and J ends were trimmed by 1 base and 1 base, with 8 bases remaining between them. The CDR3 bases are TGTGCCACCAGTGATTTAACCCAGGGCACAGATACGCAGTATTTT. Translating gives CATSDLTQGTDTQYF.

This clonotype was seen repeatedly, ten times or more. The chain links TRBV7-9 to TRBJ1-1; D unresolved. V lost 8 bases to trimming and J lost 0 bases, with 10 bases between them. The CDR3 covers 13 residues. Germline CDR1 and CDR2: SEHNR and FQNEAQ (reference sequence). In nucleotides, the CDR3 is TGTGCCAGCGTCGTTATGATGAACACTGAAGCTTTCTTT. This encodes CASVVMMNTEAFF. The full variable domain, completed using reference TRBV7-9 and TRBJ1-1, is DTGVSQNPRHKITKRGQNVTFRCDPISEHNRLYWYRQTLGQGPEFLTYFQNEAQLEKSRLLSDRFSAERPKGSFSTLEIQRTEQGDSAMYLCASVVMMNTEAFFGQGTRLTVV.

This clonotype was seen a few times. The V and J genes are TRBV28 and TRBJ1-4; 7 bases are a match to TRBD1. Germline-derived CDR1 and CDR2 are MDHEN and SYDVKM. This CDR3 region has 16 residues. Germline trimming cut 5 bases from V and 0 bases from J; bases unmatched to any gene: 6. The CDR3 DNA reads TGTGCCAGCAGTCAACGACAGGGTCCAACTAATGAAAAACTGTTTTTT. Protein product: CASSQRQGPTNEKLFF.

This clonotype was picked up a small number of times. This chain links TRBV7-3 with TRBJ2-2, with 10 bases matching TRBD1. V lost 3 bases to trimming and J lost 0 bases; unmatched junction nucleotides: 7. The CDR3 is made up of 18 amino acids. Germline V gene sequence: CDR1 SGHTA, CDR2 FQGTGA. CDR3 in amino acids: CASSFAGTGVANTGELFF. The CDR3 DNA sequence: TGTGCCAGCAGCTTCGCCGGGACAGGGGTCGCGAACACCGGGGAGCTGTTTTTT.